One and the same sample provided the 10 T cell receptor beta chains below, sequenced in a study of human T cells and chemical hapten exposure. As for time point: pre-sensitization, week 0. As for treatment: therapeutic diphenylcyclopropenone sensitization with weekly scalp DPC. TCRdb analysed the RACE reads with MiXCR anew, one entry per CDR3 protein. The sample has fewer than 300,000 distinct CDR3 sequences; 7.5% to 9% are singletons. This specimen consisted of whole blood, obtained in connection with sensitization to the hapten diphenylcyclopropenone (DPC). The receptors shown here come from a man aged 18 to 30 with alopecia areata. Some clones in this sample may be carry-over from other donors' samples.

This clonotype was counted a few times. The genes are TRBV29-1 and TRBJ1-1; D ambiguous. Trimming removed 4 bases at V and 5 bases at J, with 8 bases between. This CDR3 comprises 11 residues. Germline assignment: CDR1 SQVTM and CDR2 ANQGSEA. The chain's CDR3 is CSVGEWTEAFF. In DNA, the CDR3 is TGCAGCGTTGGTGAGTGGACTGAAGCTTTCTTT.

CDR3 coding DNA: TGTGCCAGCAGCCAAGCAGGAGACCCCTATGGCTACACCTTC. This encodes CASSQAGDPYGYTF. This rearrangement joins TRBV4-2 to TRBJ1-2; the D is unclear. The CDR3 contains 14 residues. Germline V gene lookup returns CDR1 LGHNA and CDR2 YNFKEQ. Deletions cut 1 base from V and 4 bases from J, with 10 bases between.

V gene TRBV9 combines with J gene TRBJ2-6; weak D call: TRBD1 (5 bases). The CDR3 totals 20 residues. Per germline, CDR1 SGDLS and CDR2 YYNGEE. Deletions cut 4 bases from V and 2 bases from J, with 25 bases between. The CDR3 DNA sequence: TGTGCCAGCAGCCCACCCCGGGTCAGGGAACTCAGGGCTGGGGCCAACGTCCTGACTTTC. Its translation: CASSPPRVRELRAGANVLTF. Drawing the rest from reference TRBV9 and TRBJ2-6, the complete variable domain is DSGVTQTPKHLITATGQRVTLRCSPRSGDLSVYWYQQSLDQGLQFLIQYYNGEERAKGNILERFSAQQFPDLHSELNLSSLELGDSALYFCASSPPRVRELRAGANVLTFGAGSRLTVL.

In its sample, this clonotype was seen many times. The chain carries TRBV9 and TRBJ2-2, with a tentative D call TRBD1 (6 bases). The CDR3 runs 15 residues. V was pared by 4 bases and J by 5 bases, with 15 bases between. Germline V gene sequence: CDR1 SGDLS, CDR2 YYNGEE. For the CDR3, the DNA is TGTGCCAGCAGCCCTCGGACAGTTAGGACCGGGGAGCTGTTTTTT. Protein sequence: CASSPRTVRTGELFF.

V and J are TRBV5-1 and TRBJ1-1; 9 positions match TRBD1. V lost 3 bases to trimming and J lost 4 bases; unmatched junction nucleotides: 10. The germline V gene encodes CDR1 SGHRS and CDR2 YFSETQ. The CDR3 contains 16 residues. This CDR3 is CASSSHSGQGITEAFF. DNA of the CDR3: TGCGCCAGCAGCTCACACTCGGGACAGGGCATCACTGAAGCTTTCTTT.

This clonotype was counted many times. CDR3 loop: CSARAIGLGSSYNEQFF. As DNA, the CDR3 is TGCAGTGCTAGAGCGATTGGACTAGGGAGCTCCTACAATGAGCAGTTCTTC. The V gene is TRBV20-1, the J gene TRBJ2-1, with TRBD2 matching 7 bases. Trimming removed 1 base from V and 0 bases from J; junction bases left unmatched: 9. This CDR3 comprises 17 residues. CDR1 DFQATT and CDR2 SNEGSKA come from the germline V gene (reference sequence).

This clonotype was detected only a few times. The chain links TRBV24-1 to TRBJ1-6; D remains ambiguous. CDR1 is KGHDR and CDR2 is SFDVKD in the germline V gene. Trimming shortened V by 3 bases and J by 7 bases, and 3 bases separated the two germline ends. The CDR3 covers 12 residues. The CDR3 DNA reads as TGTGCCACCAGTGATAGGAATTCACCCCTCCACTTT. Translating gives CATSDRNSPLHF.

The chain uses TRBV4-1 and TRBJ2-5, with TRBD2 matching over 8 bases. The CDR3 is made up of 16 amino acids. Germline values: CDR1 MGHRA, CDR2 YSYEKL. The V and J ends lost 3 bases and 6 bases, in that order; junction bases with no gene match: 12. The CDR3 spells CASSHPSRGGSKTQYF. In DNA form, the CDR3 reads TGCGCCAGCAGCCATCCCTCCCGCGGGGGGTCGAAGACCCAGTACTTC.

About this clonotype itself: No conserved phenylalanine or tryptophan ends this CDR3, so it is likely a read error. The V and J genes are TRBV27 and TRBJ2-5, with TRBD1 as a possible D gene (6 bases). The CDR3 sequence is 13 residues long. Germline V gives CDR1 MNHEY, CDR2 SMNVEV (reference sequence). Trimming removed 6 bases from V and 5 bases from J, with 13 bases in between. CDR3 DNA: TGTGCCAGCAGCCCCTACAGGGCTGAGACCCAGTACTCC. This gives the protein CASSPYRAETQYS.

This clonotype was counted only a few times. This chain uses TRBV11-1 with TRBJ2-1; D gene unclear. This CDR3 contains 11 residues. Trimming removed 7 bases at V and 9 bases at J, with 10 bases between. Germline V gene data show CDR1 as SGHAT and CDR2 as FQDESV (reference sequence). The CDR3 protein is CASTFLGEQFF. CDR3 sequence (DNA): TGTGCCAGCACTTTTTTGGGTGAGCAGTTCTTC.